Reported below is one T cell receptor beta chain. The data stem from a study of shared clonotypes between healthy human individuals. Produced via immunoSEQ multiplex PCR; TCRdb's table is partial and in-frame only. The repertoire includes roughly 2 million clones, about 95% of them detected once, and 0.85% to 1.2% sits in the top ten. CDR1 and CDR2 from the germline V gene are SEHNR and FQNEAQ (reference sequence). CDR3 length: 16 amino acids. Trimming took off 5 bases at V and 6 bases at J, with 20 bases between the two ends. Naive CD8 cells, CD45RO-negative and positively selected for CCR7, excluded terminally differentiated effector memory CD45RA+ cells.

The sample consisted of naive CD8+ T cells sorted from blood. This receptor was obtained from a man aged 18 to 29 in good health. V is TRBV7-9 and J is TRBJ2-1; a possible D gene is TRBD2 (7 bases). The CDR3 region has the DNA TGTGCCAGCAGCCCCCCGGGGGCGGGAGTTGCCAATGAGCAGTTCTTC. It translates to CASSPPGAGVANEQFF.